What follows describes a single T cell receptor beta chain. This sample was included in a study of T cell changes during pregnancy in multiple sclerosis. Here immunoSEQ multiplex PCR was the method, and the copy in TCRdb shows in-frame clones only, minus some. The profile shows 60,000 or so clones, around 87% of them singletons. The material sequenced was peripheral blood from another person, used as feeder cells. The TCR sequence derives from a human donor whose cells served as feeder cells for cultures in a pregnancy study.

CDR3 in DNA: TGTGCCAGCAGCCCCACGGGGGGAAATCAGCCCCAGCATTTT. Its protein product is CASSPTGGNQPQHF. V and J are TRBV2 and TRBJ1-5, with a weak D call TRBD1 (5 bases). Trimming took off 6 bases at V and 4 bases at J, with 13 bases between the two ends. The CDR3 totals 14 residues. Germline values: CDR1 SNHLY, CDR2 FYNNEI.